This T cell receptor (beta chain) was identified in a study of blood T cells in healthy people across ages. The second PCR ran about 6 to 11 cycles with a sample-barcoded 5' primer and J-beta primers. One entry per CDR3 protein, called by TCRdb with MiXCR from the 5' RACE reads. The sample has hundreds of thousands of distinct CDR3 sequences; about 20% are singletons. As for this clonotype: This could be a read error, since a much larger clone is one nucleotide away. The conserved closing phenylalanine or tryptophan is absent in this CDR3, likely reflecting a read error.

The germline V gene encodes CDR1 SQVTM and CDR2 ANQGSEA. The V and J ends lost 4 bases and 3 bases respectively, with 12 bases between them. The CDR3 runs to 14 residues. At least 7 million PBMCs were isolated per sample. Source material: blood. The chain has TRBV29-1 and TRBJ2-2; D is possibly TRBD1 or TRBD2 (5 bases each). The origin of this receptor is a man aged 65-85 years in good health. The chain's CDR3 is CSVGGERYTGELFL. The CDR3 region has the DNA TGCAGCGTTGGAGGGGAGCGCTACACCGGGGAGCTGTTTTTG.